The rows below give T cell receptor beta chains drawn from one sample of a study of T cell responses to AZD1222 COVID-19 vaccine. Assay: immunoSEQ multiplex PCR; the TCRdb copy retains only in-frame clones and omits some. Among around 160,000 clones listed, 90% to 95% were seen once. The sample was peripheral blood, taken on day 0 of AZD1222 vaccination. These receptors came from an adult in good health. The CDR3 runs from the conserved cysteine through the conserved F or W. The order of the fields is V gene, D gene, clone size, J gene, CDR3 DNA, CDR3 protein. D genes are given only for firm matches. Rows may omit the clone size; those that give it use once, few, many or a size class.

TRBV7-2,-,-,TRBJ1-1,TGTGCCAGCAGCTCCTCCCCGGGGAGGGGATTGGGCACTGAAGCTTTCTTT,CASSSSPGRGLGTEAFF
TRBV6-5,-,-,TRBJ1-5,TGTGCCAGCAGGACTAGACAAGGGACGTATCAGCCCCAGCATTTT,CASRTRQGTYQPQHF
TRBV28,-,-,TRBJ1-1,TGTGCCAGCTACCGAGGGGGGGGCTTCACTGAAGCTTTCTTT,CASYRGGGFTEAFF
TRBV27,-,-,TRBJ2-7,TGTGCCAGCAGTTTCGGGGGACCCGCCGAGCAGTACTTC,CASSFGGPAEQYF
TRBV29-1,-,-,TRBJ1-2,TGCAGCGTTGAAGATCCGGGCAACGGTGGCTACACCTTC,CSVEDPGNGGYTF
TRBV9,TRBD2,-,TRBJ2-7,TGTGCCAGCAGCGTAGGCTCTAGCGGAGGCTACGAGCAGTACTTC,CASSVGSSGGYEQYF
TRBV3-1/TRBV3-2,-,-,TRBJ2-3,TGTGCCAGCAGCCAAGAGGGGCAGGGTGGAGATACGCAGTATTTT,CASSQEGQGGDTQYF
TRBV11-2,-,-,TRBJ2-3,TGTGCCAGCAGCTTATATCCAGATACGCAGTATTTT,CASSLYPDTQYF
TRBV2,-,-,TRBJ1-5,TGTGCCAGCAGTGAGGCCAGGGGCAATCAGCCCCAGCATTTT,CASSEARGNQPQHF
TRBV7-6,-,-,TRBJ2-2,TGTGCCAGCACCGAAGAGGGGACCGGGGAGCTGTTTTTT,CASTEEGTGELFF
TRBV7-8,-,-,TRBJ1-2,TGTGCCAGCAGCTCTGGGCCGTATGGCTACACCTTC,CASSSGPYGYTF
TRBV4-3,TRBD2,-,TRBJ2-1,TGCGCCAGCAGCCAAGGACTAGCGGGAGGACAATACAATGAGCAGTTCTTC,CASSQGLAGGQYNEQFF
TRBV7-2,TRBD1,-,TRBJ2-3,TGTGCCGACAGACAGGGCCCCACAGATACGCAGTATTTT,CADRQGPTDTQYF
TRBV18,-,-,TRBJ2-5,TGTGCCAGCTCCCCACAATACAAAGAGACCCAGTACTTC,CASSPQYKETQYF
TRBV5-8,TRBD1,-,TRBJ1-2,TGTGCCAGCAGCTTGGAAAGGACAGGGCCTAACTATGGCTACACCTTC,CASSLERTGPNYGYTF
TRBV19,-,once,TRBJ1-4,TGTGCCAGTAGTATTTACAGGACCTCGCGGGAAAAACTGTTTTTT,CASSIYRTSREKLFF
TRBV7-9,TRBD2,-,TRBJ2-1,TGTGCCAGCAGCTTAGGGGTGGGGACTAGTCACTACAATGAGCAGTTCTTC,CASSLGVGTSHYNEQFF
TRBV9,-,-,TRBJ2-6,TGTGCCAGCAGCTTTACTGGGGCCAACGTCCTGACTTTC,CASSFTGANVLTF
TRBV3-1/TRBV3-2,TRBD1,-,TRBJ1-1,TGTGCCAGCAGCCAGACAGGGGCGTCAGCTTTCTTT,CASSQTGASAFF
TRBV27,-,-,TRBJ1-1,TGTGCCAGCAGTTCTAGGACACTGGAAGCTTTCTTT,CASSSRTLEAFF
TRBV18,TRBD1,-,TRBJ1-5,TGTGCCAGCTCACCAGGGTCGGACAGGGCCGTACAGCCCCAGCATTTT,CASSPGSDRAVQPQHF
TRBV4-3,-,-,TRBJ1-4,TGCGCCAGCAGCCAGGTTGGCAGGGATAATGAAAAACTGTTTTTT,CASSQVGRDNEKLFF
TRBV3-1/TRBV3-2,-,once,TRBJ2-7,TGTGCCAGCAGCCAAGGGGCGTATGGCGAGCAGTACTTC,CASSQGAYGEQYF
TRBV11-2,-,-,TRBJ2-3,TGTGCCAGCAGCTCCCCTTCGCGGCCTGACGCTTGGGGGGATACGCAGTATTTT,CASSSPSRPDAWGDTQYF
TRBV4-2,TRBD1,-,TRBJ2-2,TGTGCCAGCAGCCAAGGACAGGGCCCGAACACCGGGGAGCTGTTTTTT,CASSQGQGPNTGELFF
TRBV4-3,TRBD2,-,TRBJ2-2,TGCGCCAGCAGCCAATTCACTAGCGGGGATTCGGTGGCCGGGGAGCTGTTTTTT,CASSQFTSGDSVAGELFF
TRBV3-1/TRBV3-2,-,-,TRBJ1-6,TGTGCCAGCAGCCAAGACGACCCCTTCAGCAGGGAACGGGCCTGGGGCTATAATTCACCCCTCCACTTT,CASSQDDPFSRERAWGYNSPLHF
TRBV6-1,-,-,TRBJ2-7,TGTGCCAGCAGTTTATCCCGCGAGCAGTACTTC,CASSLSREQYF
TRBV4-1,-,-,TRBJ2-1,TGCGCCAGCAGCCAAATGGGGGGGCGTAGGAATGAGCAGTTCTTC,CASSQMGGRRNEQFF
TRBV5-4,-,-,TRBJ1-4,TGTGCCAGCAGTATAACGGGTAATGAAAAACTGTTTTTT,CASSITGNEKLFF
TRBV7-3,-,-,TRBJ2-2,TGTGCCAGCAGCCCCTCGGGGATGAACACCGGGGAGCTGTTTTTT,CASSPSGMNTGELFF
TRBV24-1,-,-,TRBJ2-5,TGTGCCACCAGTGAAGGAAAGGGGCGCGAGACCCAGTACTTC,CATSEGKGRETQYF
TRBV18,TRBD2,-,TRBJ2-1,TGTGCCAGCTCACCACCACTAGCGGGAGTTAGGAATGAGCAGTTCTTC,CASSPPLAGVRNEQFF
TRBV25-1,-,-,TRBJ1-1,TGTGCCAGCAGGTACGGGGGAAAAGCTTTCTTT,CASRYGGKAFF
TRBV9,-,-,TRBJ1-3,TGTGCCAGCAGCGTAGACGGACACTCTGGAAACACCATATATTTT,CASSVDGHSGNTIYF
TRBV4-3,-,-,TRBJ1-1,TGCGCCAGCAGCCCCCGCGTGGGCCTAGGCACTGAAGCTTTCTTT,CASSPRVGLGTEAFF
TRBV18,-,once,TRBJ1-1,TGTGCCAGTCACCAGGGGTTGGGGACTGAAGCTTTCTTT,CASHQGLGTEAFF
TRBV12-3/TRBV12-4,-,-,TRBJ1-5,TGTGCCAGCAGTTATAGCACTCAGCCCCAGCATTTT,CASSYSTQPQHF
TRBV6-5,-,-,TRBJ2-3,TGTGCCAGCAGTTACTCGGCCGAGTCAGATACGCAGTATTTT,CASSYSAESDTQYF
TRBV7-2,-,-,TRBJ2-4,TGTGCCAGCAGCTTAAGAGCCAAAAACATTCAGTACTTC,CASSLRAKNIQYF
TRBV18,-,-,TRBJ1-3,TGTGCCAGCTCACCATCCGGTTCCTCTGGAAACACCATATATTTT,CASSPSGSSGNTIYF
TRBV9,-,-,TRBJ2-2,TGTGCCAGCAGCCAAGGGGGGGCCGGGGAGCTGTTTTTT,CASSQGGAGELFF
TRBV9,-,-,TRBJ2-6,TGTGCCAGCAGCTCTAGTAACAGGCAAAACTCTGGGGCCAACGTCCTGACTTTC,CASSSSNRQNSGANVLTF
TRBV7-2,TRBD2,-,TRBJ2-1,TGTGCCAGCAGCGGAACCGGGACTAGCGGCCCGGGGTTCTTC,CASSGTGTSGPGFF
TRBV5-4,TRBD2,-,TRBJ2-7,TGTGCCAGCAGCTGGGGACTAGCTCGCGAGCAGTACTTC,CASSWGLAREQYF
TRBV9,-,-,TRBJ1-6,TGTGCCAGCAGCGACGCTCCGACAGATAATAATTCACCCCTCCACTTT,CASSDAPTDNNSPLHF
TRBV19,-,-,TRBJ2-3,TGTGCCAGTAGTCTTTCACGGGGCCCGACAGATACGCAGTATTTT,CASSLSRGPTDTQYF
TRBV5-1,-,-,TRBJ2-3,TGCGCCAGCAGCTTTAGGTGGCGGGACGTCACAGATACGCAGTATTTT,CASSFRWRDVTDTQYF
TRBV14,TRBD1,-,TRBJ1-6,TGTGCCAGCAGCCAAGATCGGGACAGCCAATATAATTCACCCCTCCACTTT,CASSQDRDSQYNSPLHF
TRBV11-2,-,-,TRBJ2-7,TGTGCCAGCAGCTTAATCGGACAGAACTACGAGCAGTACTTC,CASSLIGQNYEQYF
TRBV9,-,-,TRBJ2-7,TGTGCCAGCAGCGTTCGACTAGATTCCTACGAGCAGTACTTC,CASSVRLDSYEQYF
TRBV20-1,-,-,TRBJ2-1,TGCAGTGCTAGGTCCTCGACTGAGCAGTTCTTC,CSARSSTEQFF
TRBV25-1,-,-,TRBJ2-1,TGTGCCAGCAGTGATTTCATGGGGGATGAGCAGTTCTTC,CASSDFMGDEQFF
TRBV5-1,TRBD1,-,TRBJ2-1,TGCGCCAGCAGCCCCGGGACAGGGGTAAGTTCCTACAATGAGCAGTTCTTC,CASSPGTGVSSYNEQFF
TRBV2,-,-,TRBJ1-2,TGTGCCAGCAGTGAAGAGGCCGCCTATGGCTACACCTTC,CASSEEAAYGYTF
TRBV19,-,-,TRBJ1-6,TGTGCCAGTAACGGAGGGACCGACGGCGGTTCACCCCTCCACTTT,CASNGGTDGGSPLHF
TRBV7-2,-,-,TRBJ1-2,TGTGCCAGCAGCTTTGGCCTTGGCAGGGTTGATGGCTACACCTTC,CASSFGLGRVDGYTF
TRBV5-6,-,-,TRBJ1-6,TGTGCCAGCAGCTTAGGCGGGACACCGTCCTCCTATAATTCACCCCTCCACTTT,CASSLGGTPSSYNSPLHF
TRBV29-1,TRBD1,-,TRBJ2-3,TGCAGCGTCTCCCCCACAGGGGAAAATACGCAGTATTTT,CSVSPTGENTQYF